This T cell receptor beta chain was sequenced for a study of beta chain features in type 1 diabetes. Background on the study: In all, roughly 98,000,000 sorted cells from all samples were analyzed. Findings of the study overall: The naive, central memory and Treg TCRB repertoires showed an apparent similarity that was greater among patients than among healthy donors. A moderate, significant TCRB CDR3 shortening appeared in type 1 diabetes across four CD4+ subsets. High TCR expression in some cells could lead to their over-representation in cDNA sequencing.

Notes on this clone: The antigen remains undetermined.

All of the isolated RNA was reverse transcribed, so expressed TCRB transcripts were sequenced. Produced via immunoSEQ multiplex PCR; TCRdb's table is partial and in-frame only. Among hundreds of thousands of clones listed, over 11% were seen once. Isolation of CD4+ naive, central memory, regulatory and stem cell-like memory cells was achieved by sorting via CD45RO/CCR7/CD25/CD127/CD95/CD27. The material sequenced was naive CD4+ T cells from blood. The source is a man aged 18 to 29 with type 1 diabetes.

CDR3 bases: TGTGCCAGCAGCTCCAATTCGGTAGCTGGAAACACCATATATTTT. Translation: CASSSNSVAGNTIYF. The V call is TRBV7-2, the J call TRBJ1-3; no reliable D call. The CDR3 covers 15 residues. CDR1 and CDR2 (germline): SGHTA, FQGNSA. The V end lost 4 bases, the J end lost 2 bases, and 12 bases lay between the germline ends.